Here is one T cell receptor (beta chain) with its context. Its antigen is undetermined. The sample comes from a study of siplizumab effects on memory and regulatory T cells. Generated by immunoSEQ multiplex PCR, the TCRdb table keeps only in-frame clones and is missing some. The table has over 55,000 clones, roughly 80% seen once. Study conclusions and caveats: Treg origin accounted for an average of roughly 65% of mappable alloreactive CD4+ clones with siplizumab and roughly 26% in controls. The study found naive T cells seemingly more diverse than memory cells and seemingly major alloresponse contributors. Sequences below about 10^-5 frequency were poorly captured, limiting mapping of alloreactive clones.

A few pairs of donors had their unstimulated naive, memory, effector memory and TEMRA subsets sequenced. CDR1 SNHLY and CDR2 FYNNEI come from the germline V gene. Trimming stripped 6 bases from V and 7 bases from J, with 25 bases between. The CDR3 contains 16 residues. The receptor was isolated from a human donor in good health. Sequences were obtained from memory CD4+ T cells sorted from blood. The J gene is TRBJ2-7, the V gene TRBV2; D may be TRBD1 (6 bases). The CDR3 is CASRLQLRDISLEQYF. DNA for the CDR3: TGTGCCAGCAGGTTGCAACTCCGGGACATTTCCTTAGAGCAGTACTTC.